The next 21 T cell receptor beta chains were all read from a single sample in a study of neoadjuvant anti-PD-1 for oral cavity cancer. Measured with immunoSEQ multiplex PCR; TCRdb has only the in-frame clones, and not every one. In the table there are some 6,000 clones, just under 60% of which are singletons. Source: tumor tissue, taken before nivolumab (anti-PD-1) treatment. Receptor source: a person between 35 and 79 years old with oral cavity squamous cell carcinoma.

V is TRBV30 and J is TRBJ2-2; D could derive from TRBD1 or TRBD2 (7 bases each). V was trimmed by 1 base and J by 6 bases, leaving 15 bases between them. The CDR3 runs 15 residues. Germline assignment: CDR1 GTSNPN and CDR2 SVGIG (reference sequence). This chain's CDR3 is CAWSGEGAWAGELFF. For the CDR3, the DNA is TGTGCCTGGAGTGGGGAGGGGGCCTGGGCCGGGGAGCTGTTTTTT.

V and J are TRBV25-1 and TRBJ2-1; D is possibly TRBD2 (6 bases). This CDR3 comprises 15 residues. Trimming stripped 0 bases from V and 12 bases from J, with 18 bases between. Germline assignment: CDR1 MGHDK and CDR2 SYGVNS. Here the CDR3 reads CASSEYIREASGQFF. DNA for the CDR3: TGTGCCAGCAGTGAATATATTAGGGAGGCGTCGGGGCAGTTCTTC.

This clone is large (0.1 to 1%) by share. The chain joins TRBV7-8 to TRBJ2-7; the match to TRBD2 covers 8 bases. After removal of 1 base from V and 2 bases from J, the junction contained 7 bases not matched to a gene. Germline V gene lookup returns CDR1 SGHVS and CDR2 FQNEAQ. The CDR3 contains 16 residues. The CDR3 DNA follows: TGTGCCAGCAGCTTAGTGGCTAGCGGGTTCACCTACGAGCAGTACTTC. Translation: CASSLVASGFTYEQYF.

This chain uses TRBV5-1 with TRBJ2-7; 7 bases align to TRBD1. The V gene's germline CDR1 is SGHRS and CDR2 YFSETQ. The CDR3 extends over 14 amino acids. J gave up 6 bases and V 1 base, and 7 bases lay outside the gene matches. DNA for the CDR3: TGCGCCAGCAGCTTGATAGACAGGGTAAGCGAGCAGTACTTC. It encodes CASSLIDRVSEQYF.

This clone was recorded a few times. This chain uses TRBV7-9 with TRBJ2-3; a possible D gene is TRBD2 (5 bases). The V end was cut by 3 bases, the J end by 0 bases, with 10 bases between. Germline values: CDR1 SEHNR, CDR2 FQNEAQ (reference sequence). The CDR3 extends over 15 amino acids. The CDR3: CASSLDFYSTDTQYF. In nucleotides, the CDR3 is TGTGCCAGCAGCTTGGACTTCTATAGCACAGATACGCAGTATTTT. The complete variable domain, with remaining parts taken from reference TRBV7-9 and TRBJ2-3, reads DTGVSQNPRHKITKRGQNVTFRCDPISEHNRLYWYRQTLGQGPEFLTYFQNEAQLEKSRLLSDRFSAERPKGSFSTLEIQRTEQGDSAMYLCASSLDFYSTDTQYFGPGTRLTVL.

V is TRBV19 and J is TRBJ2-4; perhaps TRBD2 as D (5 bases). This CDR3 comprises 16 residues. V gave up 5 bases and J gave up 0 bases, with 14 bases separating them. The germline gives CDR1 LNHDA, CDR2 SQIVND (reference sequence). CDR3 coding DNA: TGTGCCAGTAGTCCGATGACGGGGATAGCCAAAAACATTCAGTACTTC. Amino acids: CASSPMTGIAKNIQYF.

The chain is built from TRBV5-5 and TRBJ2-7; D is unresolved. There are 13 residues in the CDR3. Germline V lookup: CDR1 SGHKS, CDR2 YYEKEE (reference sequence). V lost 1 base, J lost 0 bases, and 5 bases lay in between. The CDR3 DNA follows: TGTGCCAGCAGCTTGCGCGGCTCCTACGAGCAGTACTTC. Amino acid sequence: CASSLRGSYEQYF.

The chain is built from TRBV7-2 and TRBJ2-7; TRBD2 agrees at 7 bases. The germline V gene has CDR1 SGHTA and CDR2 FQGNSA. Trimming removed 5 bases from V and 2 bases from J; junction bases left unmatched: 6. CDR3 size: 14 residues. CDR3 sequence: CASSPWGGAYEQYF. The CDR3 DNA sequence: TGTGCCAGCAGCCCCTGGGGGGGGGCCTACGAGCAGTACTTC. The full variable domain, completed using reference TRBV7-2 and TRBJ2-7, is GAGVSQSPSNKVTEKGKDVELRCDPISGHTALYWYRQSLGQGLEFLIYFQGNSAPDKSGLPSDRFSAERTGGSVSTLTIQRTQQEDSAVYLCASSPWGGAYEQYFGPGTRLTVT.

This clone was observed a few times. V gene TRBV5-1 combines with J gene TRBJ1-1, with no clear D. The CDR3 spans 14 residues. V shed 0 bases and J shed 5 bases, with 11 bases lying between them. CDR1 is SGHRS, CDR2 YFSETQ, per germline. In DNA form, the CDR3 reads TGCGCCAGCAGCTTGGCAGCCCTTGGGACTGAAGCTTTCTTT. The encoded protein is CASSLAALGTEAFF.

This rearrangement joins TRBV7-9 to TRBJ2-7; D is unclear. The CDR3 loop spans 16 amino acids. Trimming shortened V by 5 bases and J by 1 base, and 18 bases separated the two germline ends. The germline V gene has CDR1 SEHNR and CDR2 FQNEAQ (reference sequence). The chain's CDR3 is CASSLPNPPASYEQYF. In DNA, the CDR3 is TGTGCCAGCAGCCTTCCCAATCCCCCTGCATCCTACGAGCAGTACTTC. Full variable domain (outside the CDR3, taken from reference TRBV7-9 and TRBJ2-7): DTGVSQNPRHKITKRGQNVTFRCDPISEHNRLYWYRQTLGQGPEFLTYFQNEAQLEKSRLLSDRFSAERPKGSFSTLEIQRTEQGDSAMYLCASSLPNPPASYEQYFGPGTRLTVT.

The chain has TRBV11-1 and TRBJ2-3; D is perhaps TRBD1 (8 bases). V was clipped by 1 base and J by 2 bases, with 13 bases between them. The CDR3 has 16 amino acids. Germline V gene lookup returns CDR1 SGHAT and CDR2 FQDESV (reference sequence). The CDR3 region has the DNA TGTGCCAGCAGCTTAGGGGGGGGACAGGTCACAGATACGCAGTATTTT. Amino acid sequence: CASSLGGGQVTDTQYF.

DNA for the CDR3: TGTGCCAGCAGTGACTCGACCACATCGACAAGCGGGGCCAACGTCCTGACTTTC. Its protein product is CASSDSTTSTSGANVLTF. V usage is TRBV6-4 and J usage is TRBJ2-6, with D hard to call. Looked up from germline, CDR1 is MRHNA and CDR2 is SNTAGT. The V end lost 0 bases, the J end lost 4 bases, and 16 bases lay between the germline ends. CDR3 size: 18 residues.

The V call is TRBV30, the J call TRBJ1-5; 7 positions match TRBD1. J was trimmed by 7 bases and V by 4 bases; bases with no gene match: 10. Germline-derived CDR1 and CDR2 are GTSNPN and SVGIG (reference sequence). CDR3 length equals 14 residues. CDR3 amino acids: CAWTPDRIGQPQHF. In nucleotides, the CDR3 is TGTGCCTGGACCCCGGACAGGATCGGGCAGCCCCAGCATTTT.

The chain uses TRBV30 and TRBJ2-2, with TRBD1 matching 9 bases. The CDR3 runs to 15 residues. Trimming took 5 bases from V and 0 from J; bases not matched to a gene: 4. Per the germline V gene, CDR1 is GTSNPN and CDR2 is SVGIG (reference sequence). CDR3 sequence (DNA): TGTGCCTGGGAAACAGGGGGCGCGAACACCGGGGAGCTGTTTTTT. Protein: CAWETGGANTGELFF.

This chain links TRBV2 with TRBJ2-5; 7 nucleotides align to TRBD1. V lost 7 bases to trimming and J lost 1 base; unmatched junction nucleotides: 6. Per germline, CDR1 SNHLY and CDR2 FYNNEI. This CDR3 is 14 amino acids long. This chain's CDR3 is CASIAQGIQETQYF. The CDR3 coding sequence is TGTGCCAGCATTGCACAGGGGATCCAAGAGACCCAGTACTTC.

This clone was observed a handful of times. This chain's CDR3 is CASGEGAVGELFF. CDR3 sequence (DNA): TGTGCCAGCGGTGAGGGCGCGGTCGGGGAGCTGTTTTTT. The rearrangement uses TRBV7-3 and TRBJ2-2; tentatively, D is TRBD2 (5 bases). The CDR3 length is 13 residues. Germline-derived CDR1 and CDR2 are SGHTA and FQGTGA. Trimming took off 8 bases at V and 7 bases at J, with 14 bases between the two ends.

This clone was counted a single time. The chain employs TRBV5-4 and TRBJ2-7; 8 positions agree with TRBD1. Unmatched junction bases numbered 9, after V lost 1 base and J lost 6 bases. Germline-derived CDR1 and CDR2 are SGHNT and YYREEE (reference sequence). This CDR3 has 15 amino acids. This CDR3 is CASSLWGTGGREQYF. The CDR3 bases are TGTGCCAGCAGCTTGTGGGGGACAGGAGGACGCGAGCAGTACTTC. Full variable domain (remainder filled in from reference TRBV5-4 and TRBJ2-7): ETGVTQSPTHLIKTRGQQVTLRCSSQSGHNTVSWYQQALGQGPQFIFQYYREEENGRGNFPPRFSGLQFPNYSSELNVNALELDDSALYLCASSLWGTGGREQYFGPGTRLTVT.

The chain uses TRBV13 and TRBJ2-1, with D maybe TRBD2 (5 bases). With 5 bases removed from V and 7 bases from J, the gap between germline ends came to 21 bases. The CDR3 is made up of 16 amino acids. Germline V lookup: CDR1 PRHDT, CDR2 FYEKMQ (reference sequence). In nucleotides, the CDR3 is TGTGCCAGCAGCCCCCGGGCGTCTAGCCAAGGAAATGAGCAGTTCTTC. Translating it yields CASSPRASSQGNEQFF. Together with reference TRBV13 and TRBJ2-1, the CDR3 gives the full variable domain: AAGVIQSPRHLIKEKRETATLKCYPIPRHDTVYWYQQGPGQDPQFLISFYEKMQSDKGSIPDRFSAQQFSDYHSELNMSSLELGDSALYFCASSPRASSQGNEQFFGPGTRLTVL.

This clone was observed once. This chain connects TRBV7-9 to TRBJ1-1, with D possibly matching TRBD1 (6 bases). The CDR3 sequence is 14 residues long. CDR1 and CDR2 from the germline V gene are SEHNR and FQNEAQ (reference sequence). The ends were cut back, 3 bases at V and 5 bases at J, with 13 bases in the middle. This CDR3 reads CASSFMGGETEAFF. The CDR3 DNA is TGTGCCAGCAGCTTCATGGGGGGCGAGACTGAAGCTTTCTTT.

The rearrangement uses TRBV29-1 and TRBJ2-3; no clear D. This CDR3 region has 12 residues. V was pared by 6 bases and J by 0 bases, with 7 bases between. The germline CDR1 and CDR2 sequences are SQVTM and ANQGSEA. CDR3 loop: CSVLTSTDTQYF. The CDR3 region has the DNA TGCAGCGTGCTGACTAGCACAGATACGCAGTATTTT.

The V gene is TRBV7-3, the J gene TRBJ2-5, with 9 bases that match TRBD2. Germline assignment: CDR1 SGHTA and CDR2 FQGTGA. After removal of 5 bases from V and 3 bases from J, the junction contained 4 bases not matched to a gene. This CDR3 comprises 14 residues. CDR3 DNA sequence: TGTGCCAGCAGCCCCAGCGGGGGGAAAGAGACCCAGTACTTC. Amino acids: CASSPSGGKETQYF.